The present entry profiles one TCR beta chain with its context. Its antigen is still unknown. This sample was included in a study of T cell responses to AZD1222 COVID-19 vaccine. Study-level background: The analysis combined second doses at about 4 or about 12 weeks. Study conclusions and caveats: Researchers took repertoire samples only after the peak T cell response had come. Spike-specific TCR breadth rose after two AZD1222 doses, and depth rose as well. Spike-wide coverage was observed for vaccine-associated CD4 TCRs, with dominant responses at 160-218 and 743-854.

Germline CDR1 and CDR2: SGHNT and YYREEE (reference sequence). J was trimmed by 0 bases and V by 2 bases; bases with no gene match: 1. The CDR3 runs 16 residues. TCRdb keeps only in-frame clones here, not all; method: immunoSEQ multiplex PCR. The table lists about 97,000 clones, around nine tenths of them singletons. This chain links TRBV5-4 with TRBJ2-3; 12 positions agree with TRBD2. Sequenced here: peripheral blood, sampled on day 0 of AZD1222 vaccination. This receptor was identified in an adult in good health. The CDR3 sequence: CASSLGLAGSTDTQYF. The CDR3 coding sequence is TGTGCCAGCAGCTTAGGACTAGCGGGGAGCACAGATACGCAGTATTTT.